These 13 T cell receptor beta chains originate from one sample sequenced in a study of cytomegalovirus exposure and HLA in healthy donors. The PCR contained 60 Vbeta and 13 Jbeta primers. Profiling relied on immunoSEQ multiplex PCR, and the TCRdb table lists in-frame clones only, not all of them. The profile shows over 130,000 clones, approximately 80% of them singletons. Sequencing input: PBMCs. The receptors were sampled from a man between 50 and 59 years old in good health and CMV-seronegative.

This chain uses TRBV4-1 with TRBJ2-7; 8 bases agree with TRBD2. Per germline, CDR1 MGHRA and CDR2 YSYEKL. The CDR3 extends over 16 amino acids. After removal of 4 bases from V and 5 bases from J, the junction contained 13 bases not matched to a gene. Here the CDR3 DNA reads TGCGCCAGCAGCCTCTCGCCACTAGCGGTCACGGACGAGCAGTACTTC. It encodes CASSLSPLAVTDEQYF.

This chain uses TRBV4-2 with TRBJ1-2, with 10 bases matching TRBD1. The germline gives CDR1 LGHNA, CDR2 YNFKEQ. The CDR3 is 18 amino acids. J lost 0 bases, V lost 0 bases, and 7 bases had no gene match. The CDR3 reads CASSQDPGTGATNYGYTF. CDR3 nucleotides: TGTGCCAGCAGCCAAGATCCGGGGACAGGGGCCACTAACTATGGCTACACCTTC.

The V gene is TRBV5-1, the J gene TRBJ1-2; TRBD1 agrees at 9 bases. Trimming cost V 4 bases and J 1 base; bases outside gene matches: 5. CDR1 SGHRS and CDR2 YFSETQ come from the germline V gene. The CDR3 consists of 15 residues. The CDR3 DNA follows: TGCGCCAGCAGCCGGACAGGGGCTTATAACTATGGCTACACCTTC. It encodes CASSRTGAYNYGYTF.

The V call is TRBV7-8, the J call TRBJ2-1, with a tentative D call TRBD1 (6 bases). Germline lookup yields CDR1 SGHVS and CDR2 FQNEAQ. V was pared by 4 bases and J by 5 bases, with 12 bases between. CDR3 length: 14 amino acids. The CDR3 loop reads CASSSRTEDNEQFF. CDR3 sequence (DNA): TGTGCCAGCAGCTCACGGACAGAGGACAATGAGCAGTTCTTC.

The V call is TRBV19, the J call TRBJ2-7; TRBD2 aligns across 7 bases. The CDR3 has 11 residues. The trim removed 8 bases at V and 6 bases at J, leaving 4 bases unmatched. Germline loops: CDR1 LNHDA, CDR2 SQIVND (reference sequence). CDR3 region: CASSTGGEQYF. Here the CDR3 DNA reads TGTGCCAGTTCCACGGGGGGCGAGCAGTACTTC.

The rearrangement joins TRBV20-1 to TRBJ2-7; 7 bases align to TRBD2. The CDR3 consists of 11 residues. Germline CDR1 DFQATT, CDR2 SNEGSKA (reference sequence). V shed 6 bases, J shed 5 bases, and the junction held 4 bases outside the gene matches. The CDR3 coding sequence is TGCAGTGCCGCAGGGACTAACGAGCAGTACTTC. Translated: CSAAGTNEQYF.

CDR3 bases: TGTGCCAGCAGTTGGGGGCAGGGCTCTACCTATGGCTACACCTTC. Its protein product is CASSWGQGSTYGYTF. The chain joins TRBV6-1 to TRBJ1-2, with D possibly TRBD1 on 6 matching bases. This CDR3 comprises 15 residues. The germline CDR1 and CDR2 sequences are MNHNS and SASEGT. Trimming removed 5 bases at V and 4 bases at J, with 17 bases between.

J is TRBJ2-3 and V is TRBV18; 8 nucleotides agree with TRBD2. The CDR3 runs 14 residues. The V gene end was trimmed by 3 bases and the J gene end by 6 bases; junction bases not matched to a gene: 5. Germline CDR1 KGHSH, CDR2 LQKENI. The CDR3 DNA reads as TGTGCCAGCTCACCCGACGGGAGGGACGATACGCAGTATTTT. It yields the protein CASSPDGRDDTQYF.

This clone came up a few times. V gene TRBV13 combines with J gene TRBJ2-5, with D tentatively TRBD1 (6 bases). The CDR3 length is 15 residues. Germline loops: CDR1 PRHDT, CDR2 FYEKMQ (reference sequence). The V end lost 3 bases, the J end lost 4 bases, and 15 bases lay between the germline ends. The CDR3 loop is CASSFGGTSGETQYF. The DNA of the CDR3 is TGTGCCAGCAGCTTCGGTGGGACATCAGGAGAGACCCAGTACTTC. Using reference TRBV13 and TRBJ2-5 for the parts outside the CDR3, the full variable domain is AAGVIQSPRHLIKEKRETATLKCYPIPRHDTVYWYQQGPGQDPQFLISFYEKMQSDKGSIPDRFSAQQFSDYHSELNMSSLELGDSALYFCASSFGGTSGETQYFGPGTRLLVL.

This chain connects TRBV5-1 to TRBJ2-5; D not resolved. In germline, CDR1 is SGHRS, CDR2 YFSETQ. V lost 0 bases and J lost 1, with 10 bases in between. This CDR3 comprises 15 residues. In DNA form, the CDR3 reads TGCGCCAGCAGCTTGGGATATACAGTCCAAGAGACCCAGTACTTC. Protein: CASSLGYTVQETQYF.

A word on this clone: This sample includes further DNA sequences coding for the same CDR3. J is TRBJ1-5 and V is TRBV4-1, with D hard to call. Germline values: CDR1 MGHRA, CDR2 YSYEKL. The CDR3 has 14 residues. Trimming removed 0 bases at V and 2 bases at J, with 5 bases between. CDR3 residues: CASSQDRGNQPQHF. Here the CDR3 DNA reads TGCGCCAGCAGCCAAGATCGGGGCAATCAGCCCCAGCATTTT.

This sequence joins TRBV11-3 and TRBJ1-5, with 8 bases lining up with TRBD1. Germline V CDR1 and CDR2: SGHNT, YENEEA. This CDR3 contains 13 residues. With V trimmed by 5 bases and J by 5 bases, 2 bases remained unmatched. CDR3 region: CASSVTGDQPQHF. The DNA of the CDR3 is TGTGCCAGCAGCGTGACAGGGGATCAGCCCCAGCATTTT.

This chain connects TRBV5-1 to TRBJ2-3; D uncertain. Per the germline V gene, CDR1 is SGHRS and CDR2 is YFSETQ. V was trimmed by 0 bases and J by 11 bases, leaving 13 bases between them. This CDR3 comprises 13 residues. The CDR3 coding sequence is TGCGCCAGCAGCTTGGCACCAGAAGATTTGCAGTATTTT. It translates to CASSLAPEDLQYF.